This T cell receptor (beta chain) was observed in a study of early T cells in non-severe SARS-CoV-2 infection. Germline lookup yields CDR1 SGDLS and CDR2 YYNGEE. There are 16 residues in the CDR3. Trimming stripped 4 bases from V and 2 bases from J, with 15 bases between. As part of library construction, unique molecular identifiers were attached to individual cDNA molecules. TCRdb re-analysed the 5' RACE reads in MiXCR, keeping a single row per CDR3 protein. The data contain some 40,000 distinct CDR3 sequences, 12% of them seen just once; the ten biggest clones take up roughly a sixth. The chain uses TRBV9 and TRBJ2-2; D perhaps matches TRBD1 (5 bases). The sequence came from an adult who was a healthcare worker with PCR-confirmed SARS-CoV-2 infection or an uninfected control (not recorded which). Material: whole blood. CDR3: CASSLARTTNTGELFF. CDR3 coding DNA: TGTGCCAGCAGCCTGGCCAGGACAACCAACACCGGGGAGCTGTTTTTT. The entire variable domain, with the rest obtained from reference TRBV9 and TRBJ2-2, is as follows: DSGVTQTPKHLITATGQRVTLRCSPRSGDLSVYWYQQSLDQGLQFLIQYYNGEERAKGNILERFSAQQFPDLHSELNLSSLELGDSALYFCASSLARTTNTGELFFGEGSRLTVL.